This record covers a single TCR beta chain. Libraries were prepared by immunoSEQ multiplex PCR; TCRdb keeps only in-frame clonotypes and omits some of them. The sample lists some 76,000 clones, about nine tenths occurring once. This sample is drawn from a study of control samples from healthy donors and cancer patients. The origin of this receptor is a woman aged 45 to 65 with colorectal cancer. The sample consisted of PBMCs.

The CDR3 reads CASSLDSGGYGYTF. Here the CDR3 DNA reads TGTGCCAGCAGCTTAGACTCAGGGGGTTATGGCTACACCTTC. This chain joins TRBV7-2 and TRBJ1-2, with 7 nucleotides matching TRBD1. The V segment lost 1 base and the J segment 5 bases; nucleotides outside the gene matches: 4. Germline CDR1 is SGHTA and CDR2 is FQGNSA. The CDR3 covers 14 residues.